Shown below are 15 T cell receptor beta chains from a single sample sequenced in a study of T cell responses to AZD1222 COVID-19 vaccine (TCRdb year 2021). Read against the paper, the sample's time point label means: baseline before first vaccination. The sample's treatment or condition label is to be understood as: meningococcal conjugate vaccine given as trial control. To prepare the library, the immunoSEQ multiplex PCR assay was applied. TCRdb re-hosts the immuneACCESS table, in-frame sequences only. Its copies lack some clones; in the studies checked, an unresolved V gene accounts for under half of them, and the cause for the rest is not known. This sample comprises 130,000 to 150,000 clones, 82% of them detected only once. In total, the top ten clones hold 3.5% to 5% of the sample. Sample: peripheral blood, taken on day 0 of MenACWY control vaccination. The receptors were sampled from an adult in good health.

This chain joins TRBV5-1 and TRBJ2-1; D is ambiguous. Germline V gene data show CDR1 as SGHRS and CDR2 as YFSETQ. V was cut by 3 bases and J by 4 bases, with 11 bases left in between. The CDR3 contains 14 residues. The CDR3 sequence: CASSWGEEYNEQFF. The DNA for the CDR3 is TGCGCCAGCAGCTGGGGTGAGGAGTACAATGAGCAGTTCTTC.

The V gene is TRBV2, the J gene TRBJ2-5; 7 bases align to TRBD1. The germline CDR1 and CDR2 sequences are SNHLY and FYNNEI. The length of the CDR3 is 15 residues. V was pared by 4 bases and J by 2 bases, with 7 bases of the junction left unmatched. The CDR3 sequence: CASSAPGGEQETQYF. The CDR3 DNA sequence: TGTGCCAGCAGTGCGCCAGGGGGAGAACAAGAGACCCAGTACTTC.

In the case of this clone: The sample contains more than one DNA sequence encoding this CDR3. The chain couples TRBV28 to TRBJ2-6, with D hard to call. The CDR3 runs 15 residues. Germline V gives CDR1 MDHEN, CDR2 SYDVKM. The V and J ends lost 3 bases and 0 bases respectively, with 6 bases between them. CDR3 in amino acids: CASSLGISGANVLTF. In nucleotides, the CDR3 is TGTGCCAGCAGTTTGGGGATCTCTGGGGCCAACGTCCTGACTTTC.

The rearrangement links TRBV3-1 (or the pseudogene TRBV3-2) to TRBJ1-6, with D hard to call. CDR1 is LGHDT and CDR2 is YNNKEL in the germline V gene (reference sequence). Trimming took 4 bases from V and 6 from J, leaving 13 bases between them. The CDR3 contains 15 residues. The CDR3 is CASSPGIGLNSPLHF. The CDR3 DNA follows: TGTGCCAGCAGCCCCGGAATCGGTCTTAATTCACCCCTCCACTTT.

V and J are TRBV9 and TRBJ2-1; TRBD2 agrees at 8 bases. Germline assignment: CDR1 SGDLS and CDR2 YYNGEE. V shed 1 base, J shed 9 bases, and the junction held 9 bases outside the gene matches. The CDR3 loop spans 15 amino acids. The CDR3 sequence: CASSVSGGGSAEQFF. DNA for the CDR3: TGTGCCAGCAGCGTATCCGGCGGGGGGTCCGCTGAGCAGTTCTTC.

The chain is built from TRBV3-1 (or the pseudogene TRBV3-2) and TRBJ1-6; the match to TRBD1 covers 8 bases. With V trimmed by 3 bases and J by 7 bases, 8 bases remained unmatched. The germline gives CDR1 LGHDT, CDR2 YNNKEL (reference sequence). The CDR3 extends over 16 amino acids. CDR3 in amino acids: CASSQDPRGLNSPLHF. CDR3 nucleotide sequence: TGTGCCAGCAGCCAGGACCCCAGGGGGCTGAATTCACCCCTCCACTTT.

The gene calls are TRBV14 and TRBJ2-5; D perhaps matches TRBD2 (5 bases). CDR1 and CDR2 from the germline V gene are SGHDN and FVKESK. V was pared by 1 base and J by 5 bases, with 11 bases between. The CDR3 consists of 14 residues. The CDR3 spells CASSQVAGRETQYF. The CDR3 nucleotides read TGTGCCAGCAGCCAAGTTGCGGGCCGGGAGACCCAGTACTTC.

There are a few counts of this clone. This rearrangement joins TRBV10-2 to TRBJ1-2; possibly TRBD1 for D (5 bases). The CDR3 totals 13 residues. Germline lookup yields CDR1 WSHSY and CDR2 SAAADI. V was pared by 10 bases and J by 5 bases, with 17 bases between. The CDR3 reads CATTERQQYGYTF. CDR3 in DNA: TGCGCCACCACTGAGAGACAGCAGTATGGCTACACCTTC.

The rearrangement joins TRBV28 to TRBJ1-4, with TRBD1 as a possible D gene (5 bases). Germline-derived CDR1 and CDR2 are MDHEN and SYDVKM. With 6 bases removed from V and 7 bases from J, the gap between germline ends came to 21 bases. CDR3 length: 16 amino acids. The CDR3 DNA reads TGTGCCAGCAGATTCGGGACCGGCTCGATTGGTGAAAAACTGTTTTTT. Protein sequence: CASRFGTGSIGEKLFF.

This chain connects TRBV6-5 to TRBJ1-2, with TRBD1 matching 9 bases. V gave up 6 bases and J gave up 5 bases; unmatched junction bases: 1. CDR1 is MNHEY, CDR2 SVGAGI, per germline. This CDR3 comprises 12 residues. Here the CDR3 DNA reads TGTGCCAGCAGGACAGGGGGTTATGGCTACACCTTC. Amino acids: CASRTGGYGYTF.

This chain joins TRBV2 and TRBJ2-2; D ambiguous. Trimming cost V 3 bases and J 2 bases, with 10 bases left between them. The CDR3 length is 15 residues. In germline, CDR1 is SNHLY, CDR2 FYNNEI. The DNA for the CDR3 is TGTGCCAGCAGTGACCTCAAAAGAAACACCGGGGAGCTGTTTTTT. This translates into CASSDLKRNTGELFF.

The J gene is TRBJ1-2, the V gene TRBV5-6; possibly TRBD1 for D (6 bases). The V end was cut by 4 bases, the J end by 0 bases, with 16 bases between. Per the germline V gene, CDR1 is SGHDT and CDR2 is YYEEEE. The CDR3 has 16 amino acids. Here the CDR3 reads CASSPGGGRANYGYTF. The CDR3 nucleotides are TGTGCCAGCAGCCCCGGCGGGGGCCGAGCTAACTATGGCTACACCTTC.

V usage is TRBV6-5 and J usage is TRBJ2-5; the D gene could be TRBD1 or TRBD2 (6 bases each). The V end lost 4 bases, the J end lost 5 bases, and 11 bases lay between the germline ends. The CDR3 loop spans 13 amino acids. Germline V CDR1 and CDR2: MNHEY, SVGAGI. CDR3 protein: CASSSGGRETQYF. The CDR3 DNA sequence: TGTGCCAGCAGTTCCGGGGGCAGGGAGACCCAGTACTTC.

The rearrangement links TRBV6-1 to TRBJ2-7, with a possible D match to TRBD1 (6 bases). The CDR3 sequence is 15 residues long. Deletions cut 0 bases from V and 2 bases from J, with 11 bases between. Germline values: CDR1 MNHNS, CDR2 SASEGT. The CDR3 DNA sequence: TGTGCCAGCAGTGAAGCGCCGGACAGCACCTACGAGCAGTACTTC. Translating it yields CASSEAPDSTYEQYF.

The CDR3 spells CASSLGQGEAFF. CDR3 coding DNA: TGTGCCAGCAGTCTCGGACAGGGTGAAGCTTTCTTT. This rearrangement joins TRBV12-3 or TRBV12-4 to TRBJ1-1; 8 bases are a match to TRBD1. J lost 7 bases, V lost 5 bases, and 3 bases had no gene match. This CDR3 region has 12 residues.